This TCR beta chain was found in a study of cytomegalovirus exposure and HLA in healthy donors. Across the study: Earlier findings included nearly 120 million unique TCR beta sequences obtained from around 180 million T cells.

There are 20 residues in the CDR3. Trimming took 3 bases from V and 0 from J, leaving 21 bases between them. Per the germline V gene, CDR1 is ENHRY and CDR2 is SYGVKD. It was with 60 Vbeta and 13 Jbeta primers that the PCR ran. Profiled with immunoSEQ multiplex PCR; TCRdb holds only in-frame clones, not every one. The data show 150,000 to 200,000 clones, with roughly four fifths seen just once and roughly 4.5% held by the top ten. The TCR comes from a woman aged 18 to 35 in good health and CMV-seropositive. V usage is TRBV10-3 and J usage is TRBJ2-6; TRBD1 might be the D (5 bases). Sequenced sample: PBMCs. CDR3 sequence reads: CAISEGAFGAASSGANVLTF. CDR3 nucleotides: TGTGCCATCAGTGAAGGAGCTTTTGGGGCAGCCAGCTCTGGGGCCAACGTCCTGACTTTC.